Presented here are 8 T cell receptor beta chains from one specimen sequenced in a study of CD8+ T cells in alopecia areata. Isolated RNA was reverse transcribed into cDNA used as the sequencing template. Using immunoSEQ multiplex PCR, the repertoire was profiled, and TCRdb retains in-frame clones only, with some absent. The sample records some 95,000 clones, less than 50% being singletons. The sample was CD4+ T cells sorted from blood. The receptors derive from a human donor with alopecia areata.

The gene calls are TRBV6-6 and TRBJ2-3; no reliable D call. Trimming pared 5 bases from V and 8 bases from J, leaving 17 bases between. Germline assignment: CDR1 MNHNY and CDR2 SVGAGI (reference sequence). The CDR3 spans 14 residues. CDR3 amino acids: CASSLSSGLGTQYF. Written as DNA, the CDR3 is TGTGCCAGCAGTCTTAGCTCGGGTCTGGGTACGCAGTATTTT.

This clone was found a few times. The chain employs TRBV29-1 and TRBJ1-4, with D uncertain. V lost 7 bases and J 5 bases, leaving 11 bases between the germline ends. The CDR3 runs to 12 residues. CDR1 and CDR2 (germline): SQVTM, ANQGSEA. For the CDR3, the DNA is TGCAGCGCCCGGAAGGAGAATGAAAAACTGTTTTTT. Its protein is CSARKENEKLFF.

The chain links TRBV29-1 to TRBJ1-1; maybe TRBD1 (5 bases). The CDR3 totals 13 residues. Trimming removed 6 bases from V and 0 bases from J, with 11 bases in between. The germline gives CDR1 SQVTM, CDR2 ANQGSEA. CDR3 sequence reads: CSVVRQLNTEAFF. CDR3 DNA sequence: TGCAGCGTCGTACGACAGTTGAACACTGAAGCTTTCTTT.

V gene TRBV19 combines with J gene TRBJ2-7, with D uncertain. The germline V gene encodes CDR1 LNHDA and CDR2 SQIVND (reference sequence). Trimming removed 1 base from V and 2 bases from J, with 6 bases in between. The CDR3 spans 13 residues. The CDR3 region is CASSIATAYEQYF. CDR3 DNA sequence: TGTGCCAGTAGTATAGCTACCGCCTACGAGCAGTACTTC. Combining the CDR3 with reference TRBV19 and TRBJ2-7 gives the whole variable domain DGGITQSPKYLFRKEGQNVTLSCEQNLNHDAMYWYRQDPGQGLRLIYYSQIVNDFQKGDIAEGYSVSREKKESFPLTVTSAQKNPTAFYLCASSIATAYEQYFGPGTRLTVT.

The CDR3 bases are TGCAGCGTTGGAGGGGTCCTCTCCTACGAGCAGTACTTC. Amino acids: CSVGGVLSYEQYF. This chain uses TRBV29-1 with TRBJ2-7, with D perhaps matching TRBD1 or TRBD2 (5 bases each). The V and J ends lost 4 bases and 0 bases respectively, with 10 bases between them. The CDR3 runs to 13 residues. Germline loops: CDR1 SQVTM, CDR2 ANQGSEA.

The chain employs TRBV7-3 and TRBJ2-6; TRBD2 agrees at 8 bases. CDR3 length: 17 residues. V dropped 3 bases and J dropped 0; count of bases not matched to a gene: 4. The germline V gene has CDR1 SGHTA and CDR2 FQGTGA. CDR3 sequence (DNA): TGTGCCAGCAGCTTCCTAGCGGGTCACTCTGGGGCCAACGTCCTGACTTTC. It codes for CASSFLAGHSGANVLTF.

The chain employs TRBV29-1 and TRBJ2-3; D perhaps matches TRBD2 (6 bases). V lost 7 bases and J lost 1, with 15 bases in between. CDR1 is SQVTM and CDR2 is ANQGSEA in the germline V gene. The CDR3 runs to 14 residues. CDR3 loop: CSAPGEVCTDTQYF. In DNA, the CDR3 is TGCAGCGCCCCGGGGGAGGTTTGCACAGATACGCAGTATTTT.

The chain couples TRBV29-1 to TRBJ2-1, with 12 bases aligning to TRBD1. Trimming at V came to 8 bases and at J to 6 bases, leaving 11 bases not matched to a gene. CDR1 and CDR2 from the germline V gene are SQVTM and ANQGSEA. The CDR3 has 15 amino acids. The CDR3 protein is CSTKRGQGAPNEQFF. The CDR3 region has the DNA TGCAGCACTAAAAGGGGACAGGGGGCGCCCAATGAGCAGTTCTTC.